The next 17 T cell receptor beta chains were all read from a single sample in a study of T cell responses to AZD1222 COVID-19 vaccine. The assay was immunoSEQ multiplex PCR, and TCRdb's table has in-frame clones only and misses some. The data contain about 110,000 clones, around 87% of them seen just once; the ten biggest clones take up 3.5% to 5%. Sample: peripheral blood, taken on day 0 of AZD1222 vaccination. The receptor source for this set is an adult in good health.

In its sample, this clone ranks as large (0.1 to 1%). The CDR3 DNA sequence: TGTGCCAGCAGCGTAGGTGGGGGGCCCTATGGCTACACCTTC. Translated: CASSVGGGPYGYTF. The V and J genes are TRBV9 and TRBJ1-2; the D gene is possibly TRBD1 (6 bases). The CDR3 is 14 amino acids. V was cut by 0 bases and J by 4 bases, with 10 bases left in between. Germline CDR1 SGDLS, CDR2 YYNGEE.

The chain combines TRBV3-1 (or the pseudogene TRBV3-2) with TRBJ2-7, with 9 bases that match TRBD1. Germline V lookup: CDR1 LGHDT, CDR2 YNNKEL (reference sequence). V shed 2 bases, J shed 5 bases, and the junction held 10 bases outside the gene matches. This CDR3 is built from 16 residues. The DNA of the CDR3 is TGTGCCAGCAGCCAACCCGGCGGGACAGGGCGCAACGAGCAGTACTTC. Translating gives CASSQPGGTGRNEQYF.

This clone was counted ten times or more. V and J are TRBV6-2 or TRBV6-3 and TRBJ1-1; 11 positions agree with TRBD1. CDR3 length: 14 amino acids. Germline trimming cut 4 bases from V and 4 bases from J; bases unmatched to any gene: 2. Looked up from germline, CDR1 is MNHEY and CDR2 is SVGEGT. Here the CDR3 reads CASSSDRGLTEAFF. The CDR3 DNA is TGTGCCAGCAGTTCGGACAGGGGGCTCACTGAAGCTTTCTTT.

This clone appeared a single time. The rearrangement links TRBV6-2 or TRBV6-3 to TRBJ2-3, with 10 bases aligning to TRBD2. V lost 5 bases and J lost 6; bases outside the gene matches: 8. The CDR3 is 15 residues long. Germline CDR1 MNHEY, CDR2 SVGEGT. DNA for the CDR3: TGTGCCAGCAGTCTAAGCGGGGGGGCCACGGATACGCAGTATTTT. Translating it yields CASSLSGGATDTQYF.

The chain is built from TRBV19 and TRBJ1-1, with D perhaps TRBD1 (6 bases). The germline V gene has CDR1 LNHDA and CDR2 SQIVND (reference sequence). Trimming cost V 3 bases and J 6 bases, with 14 bases left between them. The length of the CDR3 is 14 residues. CDR3 coding DNA: TGTGCCAGTAGTATCGGCCAGGGGTTCCCTGAAGCTTTCTTT. Protein product: CASSIGQGFPEAFF.

The chain uses TRBV5-1 and TRBJ1-1; 7 positions agree with TRBD1. The CDR3 extends over 14 amino acids. Germline V CDR1 and CDR2: SGHRS, YFSETQ. The V segment lost 0 bases and the J segment 5 bases; nucleotides outside the gene matches: 4. In DNA, the CDR3 is TGCGCCAGCAGCTTGGACAGGGGCGTTACTGAAGCTTTCTTT. The encoded protein is CASSLDRGVTEAFF.

There are a few counts of this clone. The CDR3 region is CASSVWGTYSYEQYF. DNA for the CDR3: TGTGCCAGCAGCGTTTGGGGGACATACTCCTACGAGCAGTACTTC. The V and J genes are TRBV5-6 and TRBJ2-7, with D possibly TRBD1 on 6 matching bases. Germline CDR1 and CDR2: SGHDT and YYEEEE. V was cut by 4 bases and J by 0 bases, with 14 bases left in between. This CDR3 comprises 15 residues.

This clone has only a few counts. CDR3 loop: CASSLEGISTVGYTF. The CDR3 DNA reads as TGCGCCAGCAGCCTGGAAGGGATTTCCACGGTGGGCTACACCTTC. The chain employs TRBV5-1 and TRBJ1-2; D is ambiguous. CDR3 length equals 15 residues. Germline-derived CDR1 and CDR2 are SGHRS and YFSETQ. V was cut by 4 bases and J by 8 bases, with 21 bases left in between.

The rearrangement links TRBV6-2 or TRBV6-3 to TRBJ2-7; D is possibly TRBD1 or TRBD2 (5 bases each). Germline V gene lookup returns CDR1 MNHEY and CDR2 SVGEGT. CDR3 size: 17 residues. V lost 0 bases to trimming and J lost 6 bases, with 21 bases between them. The CDR3 reads CASSYSIKDQGTSEQYF. CDR3 sequence (DNA): TGTGCCAGCAGTTACTCCATTAAAGACCAAGGGACGAGCGAGCAGTACTTC.

The chain carries TRBV5-1 and TRBJ2-1; 10 positions agree with TRBD2. V lost 4 bases and J lost 5; bases outside the gene matches: 6. CDR1 and CDR2 from the germline V gene are SGHRS and YFSETQ. The CDR3 length is 15 residues. CDR3: CASSPTSGENNEQFF. CDR3 DNA sequence: TGCGCCAGCAGCCCCACTAGCGGGGAAAACAATGAGCAGTTCTTC.

This sequence joins TRBV10-2 and TRBJ2-5; TRBD2 agrees at 14 bases. Germline CDR1 and CDR2: WSHSY and SAAADI. The CDR3 is 16 residues long. J was trimmed by 5 bases and V by 6 bases; bases with no gene match: 8. CDR3: CASRRGLAGGRETQYF. Written as DNA, the CDR3 is TGCGCCAGCAGAAGAGGACTAGCGGGAGGAAGGGAGACCCAGTACTTC.

This chain joins TRBV9 and TRBJ1-5; maybe TRBD1 (5 bases). The CDR3 totals 13 residues. Trimming stripped 5 bases from V and 5 bases from J, with 11 bases between. Germline values: CDR1 SGDLS, CDR2 YYNGEE. CDR3 sequence: CASSRGPDQPQHF. CDR3 coding DNA: TGTGCCAGCAGTAGGGGACCCGATCAGCCCCAGCATTTT.

The CDR3 here is CASSLVNSISGNTIYF. CDR3 DNA sequence: TGTGCCAGCAGCTTGGTCAACAGCATCTCTGGAAACACCATATATTTT. The rearrangement uses TRBV5-6 and TRBJ1-3; no clear D. Between the trimmed V and J ends, which lost 0 bases and 0 bases, there was a span of 10 bases. CDR1 is SGHDT, CDR2 YYEEEE, per germline. The CDR3 extends over 16 amino acids.

The chain joins TRBV18 to TRBJ2-1, with 7 bases matching TRBD2. CDR1 KGHSH and CDR2 LQKENI come from the germline V gene. The CDR3 contains 15 residues. Trimming at V came to 1 base and at J to 9 bases, leaving 9 bases not matched to a gene. CDR3 amino acids: CASSPLVGGSSEQFF. The CDR3 nucleotides are TGTGCCAGCTCACCACTAGTGGGAGGGTCCAGTGAGCAGTTCTTC.

The chain links TRBV24-1 to TRBJ2-2; weak D call: TRBD1 (6 bases). Germline lookup yields CDR1 KGHDR and CDR2 SFDVKD. There are 15 residues in the CDR3. Trimming left V 3 bases short and J 4 bases short, with 11 bases between. The CDR3 nucleotides are TGTGCCACCAGTGATACCAACAGGGCCACCGGGGAGCTGTTTTTT. Residues: CATSDTNRATGELFF.

This chain links TRBV7-9 with TRBJ2-7, with 11 bases that match TRBD1. The V and J ends lost 1 base and 1 base, in that order; junction bases with no gene match: 3. The CDR3 runs 16 residues. CDR1 and CDR2 (germline): SEHNR, FQNEAQ (reference sequence). Here the CDR3 DNA reads TGTGCCAGCAGCTTAGATGGACAGGGGGCGTCCTACGAGCAGTACTTC. This gives the protein CASSLDGQGASYEQYF.

The gene calls are TRBV21-1 and TRBJ2-7; the table assigns TRBD1, which was not confirmed against the DNA. TRBV21-1 is labeled a pseudogene. This CDR3 has 15 amino acids. The DNA of the CDR3 is TGTGCCAGCAGCGAAGGCAGGGATCCCTTTTGCGAGCAGTACTTC. Protein: CASSEGRDPFCEQYF.